The 7 T cell receptor beta chains below were found in one sample sequenced in a study of immune reconstitution after stem cell transplant in scleroderma. TCRdb re-called the RT-PCR reads with MiXCR, one entry per CDR3 protein. The sample includes about 1,400 distinct CDR3 sequences, around 16% of them seen just once. The sample was gathered before or after autologous hematopoietic stem cell transplantation (not recorded which). These TCRs come from a female donor with systemic sclerosis.

This clonotype was observed a few times. The J gene is TRBJ1-4, the V gene TRBV4-2; 10 nucleotides match TRBD1. With 3 bases clipped from V and 8 bases from J, the junction kept 6 bases outside the gene matches. The V gene's germline CDR1 is LGHNA and CDR2 YNFKEQ. The CDR3 has 15 residues. CDR3 coding DNA: TGTGCCAGCAGCCATCCGGGACAGGGGAGAGAAAAACTGTTTTTT. As protein: CASSHPGQGREKLFF.

By frequency in the sample, this clonotype is medium-sized (0.01 to 0.1%). The chain uses TRBV7-2 and TRBJ2-7, with D perhaps TRBD1 (5 bases). The CDR3 has 14 residues. Germline assignment: CDR1 SGHTA and CDR2 FQGNSA. V lost 6 bases and J lost 4, with 16 bases in between. CDR3 DNA: TGTGCCAGCAGTTTTACGAATGCAGGGTACGAGCAGTACTTC. Translated: CASSFTNAGYEQYF.

Regarding this clonotype: This clone may be a read error of a much larger clone one base away. The rearrangement joins TRBV20-1 to TRBJ1-6; D gene unclear. From germline, CDR1 is DFQATT and CDR2 SNEGSKA (reference sequence). CDR3 size: 15 residues. V lost 5 bases and J lost 6, with 17 bases in between. As DNA, the CDR3 is TGCAGTGCTCCCACCCAAGGAGGTTCTAATTCACCCCTCCACTTT. Translating it yields CSAPTQGGSNSPLHF.

This clonotype has just a few counts. The chain carries TRBV20-1 and TRBJ2-7; D could derive from TRBD1 or TRBD2 (5 bases each). Germline V lookup: CDR1 DFQATT, CDR2 SNEGSKA (reference sequence). Trimming pared 0 bases from V and 3 bases from J, leaving 15 bases between. The length of the CDR3 is 15 residues. The CDR3 is CSARDGTNARYEQYF. CDR3 in DNA: TGCAGTGCTAGAGACGGGACCAACGCTCGCTACGAGCAGTACTTC.

This clonotype was observed a few times. J is TRBJ1-2 and V is TRBV20-1, with 7 nucleotides matching TRBD1. The CDR3 covers 13 residues. V shed 4 bases and J 2 bases; nucleotides not matched to a gene: 4. Germline lookup yields CDR1 DFQATT and CDR2 SNEGSKA (reference sequence). CDR3 DNA: TGCAGTGCTATGGACAGGCGAAACTATGGCTACACCTTC. Translating gives CSAMDRRNYGYTF.

This clonotype has more than one count but fewer than ten. The chain has TRBV12-3 or TRBV12-4 and TRBJ2-3; D may be TRBD2 (6 bases). This CDR3 is 15 amino acids long. Between the trimmed V and J ends, which lost 7 bases and 3 bases, there was a span of 17 bases. DNA of the CDR3: TGTGCCAGCACCGCGGGACCGCGGGGTACAGATACGCAGTATTTT. It yields the protein CASTAGPRGTDTQYF.

This rearrangement joins TRBV20-1 to TRBJ2-1; D is uncertain. Per germline, CDR1 DFQATT and CDR2 SNEGSKA (reference sequence). The ends were cut back, 3 bases at V and 8 bases at J, with 17 bases in the middle. This CDR3 contains 14 residues. The CDR3 DNA reads as TGCAGTGCTAGGGGTGGGAAAAGTCACGATGAGCAGTTCTTC. This sequence encodes CSARGGKSHDEQFF.